This T cell receptor (beta chain) was sequenced for a study of CD8 T cells in Susac syndrome. This CDR3 comprises 14 residues. With 3 bases removed from V and 4 bases from J, the gap between germline ends came to 10 bases. The germline CDR1 and CDR2 sequences are SGDLS and YYNGEE. Reverse transcription used roughly 0.5 to 1 ug RNA and random hexamers. Amplification of TCR beta CDR3 used immunoSEQ multiplex PCR across 54 Vbeta and 13 Jbeta. TCRdb redid the calling of the immunoSEQ multiplex PCR reads with MiXCR, one entry per CDR3 protein. The sample consists of 160,000 or so distinct CDR3 sequences, roughly 95% of them appearing once. The CD8+ and CD4+ T cells were negatively isolated, with the TEMRA cells enriched by FACS.

V gene TRBV9 combines with J gene TRBJ2-2, with D hard to call. Material for sequencing was CD4+ T cells from PBMCs. This clonotype was obtained from a human donor with multiple sclerosis. CDR3 residues: CASSDQGFTGELFF. The CDR3 DNA sequence: TGTGCCAGCAGCGACCAAGGGTTCACCGGGGAGCTGTTTTTT. The full variable domain, in which reference TRBV9 and TRBJ2-2 provide the parts outside the CDR3, is DSGVTQTPKHLITATGQRVTLRCSPRSGDLSVYWYQQSLDQGLQFLIQYYNGEERAKGNILERFSAQQFPDLHSELNLSSLELGDSALYFCASSDQGFTGELFFGEGSRLTVL.